These 29 T cell receptor beta chains share one sample of origin, sequenced in a study of circulating tumor DNA in untreated peripheral T-cell lymphoma. Sequencing was performed with immunoSEQ multiplex PCR; in TCRdb, only in-frame clones are kept and a portion is missing. The table lists 9,500 to 12,000 clones, about 75% of them singletons. Input material: tumor tissue. Receptor source: a human donor with peripheral T-cell lymphoma.

V gene TRBV6-8 combines with J gene TRBJ1-1; 7 nucleotides line up with TRBD1. Germline V CDR1 and CDR2: MNHGY, SAAAGT. V trimming: 5 bases; J trimming: 0 bases; junction bases outside the gene matches: 6. This CDR3 contains 15 residues. CDR3 sequence reads: CASSGAGQMNTEAFF. DNA of the CDR3: TGTGCCAGCAGTGGGGCGGGACAGATGAACACTGAAGCTTTCTTT.

The chain employs TRBV19 and TRBJ2-2, with a possible D match to TRBD2 (5 bases). The ends were cut back, 5 bases at V and 7 bases at J, with 8 bases in the middle. The CDR3 sequence is 12 residues long. Germline V gives CDR1 LNHDA, CDR2 SQIVND (reference sequence). CDR3 sequence reads: CASSYGGGELFF. The CDR3 nucleotides are TGTGCCAGTAGTTATGGAGGCGGGGAGCTGTTTTTT.

The chain uses TRBV10-2 and TRBJ2-3, with TRBD2 matching 7 bases. Germline CDR1 WSHSY, CDR2 SAAADI. Germline trimming cut 6 bases from V and 5 bases from J; bases unmatched to any gene: 5. This CDR3 region has 13 residues. The CDR3 sequence: CASRVGGGDTQYF. The CDR3 nucleotides read TGCGCCAGCAGGGTCGGCGGGGGAGATACGCAGTATTTT.

The chain combines TRBV25-1 with TRBJ2-2, with D possibly matching TRBD1 (6 bases). CDR3 length equals 16 residues. Per the germline V gene, CDR1 is MGHDK and CDR2 is SYGVNS. The V end was cut by 4 bases, the J end by 1 base, with 13 bases between. CDR3 region: CASSGYGTRNTGELFF. CDR3 nucleotide sequence: TGTGCCAGCAGTGGATACGGGACAAGGAACACCGGGGAGCTGTTTTTT.

The V call is TRBV6-8, the J call TRBJ2-4; D not certain. This CDR3 spans 18 amino acids. With 0 bases removed from V and 0 bases from J, the gap between germline ends came to 15 bases. The germline CDR1 and CDR2 sequences are MNHGY and SAAAGT. In DNA, the CDR3 is TGTGCCAGCAGTTACTCGGCCCTGAGTAACCTAGCCAAAAACATTCAGTACTTC. As protein: CASSYSALSNLAKNIQYF.

This sequence joins TRBV28 and TRBJ2-2; 9 positions match TRBD2. In germline, CDR1 is MDHEN, CDR2 SYDVKM. The length of the CDR3 is 16 residues. Trimming removed 7 bases from V and 1 base from J; junction bases left unmatched: 7. As DNA, the CDR3 is TGTGCCAGCACGGTAGCGGGGGCCCAGAACACCGGGGAGCTGTTTTTT. This sequence encodes CASTVAGAQNTGELFF.

V is TRBV29-1 and J is TRBJ2-3; TRBD1 aligns across 10 bases. Trimming took 6 bases from V and 6 from J; bases not matched to a gene: 9. This CDR3 has 14 amino acids. Germline CDR1 SQVTM, CDR2 ANQGSEA. The CDR3 DNA reads as TGCAGCGTCCTTGACAGGGGGCGCGCGGATACGCAGTATTTT. Translation: CSVLDRGRADTQYF.

This clone came up once. V is TRBV7-6 and J is TRBJ2-2; 9 bases fit TRBD1. Germline loops: CDR1 SGHVS, CDR2 FNYEAQ. The CDR3 sequence is 15 residues long. Germline trimming cut 5 bases from V and 9 bases from J; bases unmatched to any gene: 10. The CDR3 bases are TGTGCCAGCAGCCTTCCCCGGACAGGGGCAAGGGAGCTGTTTTTT. Protein sequence: CASSLPRTGARELFF.

This chain joins TRBV28 and TRBJ1-2, with a possible D match to TRBD1 (6 bases). The germline V gene has CDR1 MDHEN and CDR2 SYDVKM. Deletions cut 0 bases from V and 7 bases from J, with 12 bases between. CDR3 length equals 14 residues. CDR3 residues: CASSLWSGGLGYTF. CDR3 sequence (DNA): TGTGCCAGCAGTTTATGGAGCGGGGGGCTTGGCTACACCTTC.

The chain joins TRBV11-3 to TRBJ1-3; D unresolved. V was pared by 5 bases and J by 1 base, with 9 bases between. CDR1 and CDR2 from the germline V gene are SGHNT and YENEEA. This CDR3 contains 14 residues. CDR3 in DNA: TGTGCCAGCAGCCGAACGGGTTCTGGAAACACCATATATTTT. Translated, it gives CASSRTGSGNTIYF.

V is TRBV5-1 and J is TRBJ2-3; 12 bases match TRBD2. Germline V lookup: CDR1 SGHRS, CDR2 YFSETQ. J was trimmed by 6 bases and V by 4 bases; bases with no gene match: 3. The CDR3 is 14 residues long. The CDR3 is CASSQGTSGDTQYF. For the CDR3, the DNA is TGCGCCAGCAGCCAGGGGACTAGCGGGGATACGCAGTATTTT.

V and J are TRBV10-2 and TRBJ2-5; D possibly corresponds to TRBD1 (6 bases). The germline V gene encodes CDR1 WSHSY and CDR2 SAAADI. The V end was cut by 5 bases, the J end by 3 bases, with 16 bases between. The CDR3 is 15 residues long. The chain's CDR3 is CASSRTGTTEETQYF. In DNA, the CDR3 is TGCGCCAGCAGTCGAACCGGGACAACCGAAGAGACCCAGTACTTC.

This chain links TRBV11-3 with TRBJ2-1, with 15 bases that match TRBD2. V lost 4 bases and J lost 7; bases outside the gene matches: 2. The CDR3 contains 15 residues. Germline V CDR1 and CDR2: SGHNT, YENEEA. CDR3 sequence: CASSWTSGGANEQFF. CDR3 in DNA: TGTGCCAGCAGCTGGACTAGCGGGGGGGCGAATGAGCAGTTCTTC.

The V call is TRBV10-3, the J call TRBJ1-3, with D maybe TRBD1 (5 bases). This CDR3 region has 17 residues. The germline V gene encodes CDR1 ENHRY and CDR2 SYGVKD. V dropped 1 base and J dropped 0 bases, with 13 bases sitting between them. The CDR3 nucleotides read TGTGCCATCAGTGAGTTATCAGTGGGGCTCTCTGGAAACACCATATATTTT. Protein: CAISELSVGLSGNTIYF.

This clone has just one count. The V gene is TRBV6-8, the J gene TRBJ1-1; unclear D gene. V gave up 0 bases and J gave up 0 bases, with 11 bases separating them. CDR1 and CDR2 (germline): MNHGY, SAAAGT. This CDR3 comprises 16 residues. CDR3 region: CASSYSSVAMNTEAFF. DNA for the CDR3: TGTGCCAGCAGTTACTCATCGGTAGCGATGAACACTGAAGCTTTCTTT.

This rearrangement joins TRBV7-7 to TRBJ2-1; the D gene could be TRBD1 or TRBD2 (5 bases each). Germline loops: CDR1 SSHAT, CDR2 FNYEAQ (reference sequence). Trimming stripped 5 bases from V and 6 bases from J, with 14 bases between. This CDR3 has 14 residues. The CDR3 DNA reads TGTGCCAGCAGCATTTCTTGGGGACGCAATGAGCAGTTCTTC. Translation: CASSISWGRNEQFF.

V is TRBV1 and J is TRBJ2-4; the DNA was not compared with TRBD1, the D call given in the table. TRBV1 is recorded as a pseudogene. The CDR3 loop spans 15 amino acids. CDR3 region: CASSQGGQGKGIQYF. CDR3 sequence (DNA): TGCGCCAGCAGCCAAGGGGGGCAGGGGAAAGGCATTCAGTACTTC.

The rearrangement joins TRBV19 to TRBJ1-4; D may be TRBD1 (5 bases). The CDR3 has 14 residues. CDR1 and CDR2 (germline): LNHDA, SQIVND (reference sequence). V dropped 5 bases and J dropped 7 bases, with 14 bases sitting between them. This CDR3 is CASSARVAIEKLFF. In DNA form, the CDR3 reads TGTGCCAGTAGTGCCAGGGTTGCTATTGAAAAACTGTTTTTT. The full variable domain, completed using reference TRBV19 and TRBJ1-4, is DGGITQSPKYLFRKEGQNVTLSCEQNLNHDAMYWYRQDPGQGLRLIYYSQIVNDFQKGDIAEGYSVSREKKESFPLTVTSAQKNPTAFYLCASSARVAIEKLFFGSGTQLSVL.

This clone was detected once. At one boundary the junction diverges from the germline segment, which might be a read error. This chain joins TRBV18 and TRBJ1-2; perhaps TRBD1 as D (6 bases). There are 14 residues in the CDR3. The germline CDR1 and CDR2 sequences are KGHSH and LQKENI. CDR3 DNA: TGTGCTAGCTCACTTGGACAGCCCAACTATGGCTACACCTTC. The encoded protein is CASSLGQPNYGYTF. Together with reference TRBV18 and TRBJ1-2, the CDR3 gives the full variable domain: NAGVMQNPRHLVRRRGQEARLRCSPMKGHSHVYWYRQLPEEGLKFMVYLQKENIIDESGMPKERFSAEFPKEGPSILRIQQVVRGDSAAYFCASSLGQPNYGYTFGSGTRLTVV.

This clone has only a few counts. One or more nucleotides could not be called with certainty, so the encoded amino acid is given as X. The chain links TRBV5-1 to TRBJ2-2; the match to TRBD2 covers 8 bases. Losses at the gene ends were 3 bases for V and 4 bases for J; bases not matched to a gene: 8. Looked up from germline, CDR1 is SGHRS and CDR2 is YFSETQ. The CDR3 has 16 amino acids. The CDR3 coding sequence is TGCGCCAGCAGCTCTGTAGCGGGGRGGAGCACCGGGGAGCTGTTTTTT. It specifies CASSSVAGXSTGELFF.

This rearrangement joins TRBV28 to TRBJ1-5, with D uncertain. Germline CDR1 reads MDHEN; CDR2 reads SYDVKM. V was pared by 10 bases and J by 0 bases, with 13 bases between. The CDR3 has 14 amino acids. DNA of the CDR3: TGTGCCACCCCCGGGGAGACTAGCAATCAGCCCCAGCATTTT. It is translated as CATPGETSNQPQHF.

The chain has TRBV12-2 and TRBJ1-6. TRBV12-2 is a pseudogene locus. The CDR3 has 15 residues. CDR3 in DNA: TGTGCCACCGCCCCTTCCGAGTCCTATAATTCACCCCTCCACTTT. It encodes CATAPSESYNSPLHF.

The V and J genes are TRBV11-3 and TRBJ1-1; maybe TRBD1 (5 bases). CDR3 length: 15 amino acids. V was shortened by 8 bases and J by 0 bases, with 16 bases between the two germline ends. From germline, CDR1 is SGHNT and CDR2 YENEEA. The CDR3 is CASHLVADMNTEAFF. The CDR3 coding sequence is TGTGCCAGCCACCTAGTCGCGGACATGAACACTGAAGCTTTCTTT.

As for this clone: A junction boundary mismatches the germline segment, possibly from a read error. This chain uses TRBV29-1 with TRBJ2-3, with 7 bases lining up with TRBD1. The CDR3 totals 15 residues. From germline, CDR1 is SQVTM and CDR2 ANQGSEA. The DNA for the CDR3 is TGCAGCGTTCGAATTTGGGACAGAAGCACAGATACACAGTATTTT. The encoded protein is CSVRIWDRSTDTQYF.

This chain links TRBV19 with TRBJ2-3; 9 bases are a match to TRBD1. Germline CDR1 is LNHDA and CDR2 is SQIVND (reference sequence). CDR3 size: 14 residues. V shed 9 bases, J shed 1 base, and the junction held 5 bases outside the gene matches. The CDR3 region has the DNA TGTGCCAGCCAGGACAGGGGAGGCACAGATACGCAGTATTTT. This encodes CASQDRGGTDTQYF.

This chain connects TRBV1 to TRBJ1-6; TRBD1 reflects the table's D call only, with no check against the DNA. TRBV1 constitutes a pseudogene. The CDR3 sequence is 17 residues long. The CDR3, as DNA: TGCGCCAGCAGCCAAGTTCTTGTGGGACAGTATAATTCACCCCTCCACTTT. Translated, it gives CASSQVLVGQYNSPLHF.

This chain links TRBV10-3 with TRBJ2-3; D not certain. V dropped 10 bases and J dropped 6 bases, with 29 bases sitting between them. The CDR3 spans 17 residues. Germline V lookup: CDR1 ENHRY, CDR2 SYGVKD. Here the CDR3 reads CARNALGGLPITDTQYF. The CDR3 coding sequence is TGTGCCAGAAACGCGCTTGGCGGTCTTCCCATTACGGATACGCAGTATTTT.

This clone has a handful of counts. The rearrangement links TRBV7-5 to TRBJ2-3. TRBV7-5 is a recognized pseudogene. This CDR3 has 15 amino acids. CDR3 sequence (DNA): TGTGCCAGCAGCTTAAGTGGGGGGCGCATGGATACGCAGTATTTT. It codes for CASSLSGGRMDTQYF.

The J gene is TRBJ2-7, the V gene TRBV29-1; D is undetermined. Germline CDR1 SQVTM, CDR2 ANQGSEA. V dropped 4 bases and J dropped 7 bases, with 14 bases sitting between them. The length of the CDR3 is 12 residues. The CDR3: CSVVSSSQEQYF. DNA for the CDR3: TGCAGCGTTGTCTCATCAAGCCAGGAGCAGTACTTC.